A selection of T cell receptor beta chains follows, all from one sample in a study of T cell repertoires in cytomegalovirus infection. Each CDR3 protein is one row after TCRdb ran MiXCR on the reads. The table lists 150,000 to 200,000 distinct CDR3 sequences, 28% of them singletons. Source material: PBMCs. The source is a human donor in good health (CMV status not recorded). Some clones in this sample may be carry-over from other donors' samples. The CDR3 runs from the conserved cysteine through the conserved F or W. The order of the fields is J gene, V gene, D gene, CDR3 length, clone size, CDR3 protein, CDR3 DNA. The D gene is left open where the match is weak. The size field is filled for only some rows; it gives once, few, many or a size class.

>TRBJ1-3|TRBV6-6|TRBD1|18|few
CASSYSAIQGEPGNTIYF
TGTGCCAGCAGTTACTCGGCGATACAGGGGGAACCTGGAAACACCATATATTTT
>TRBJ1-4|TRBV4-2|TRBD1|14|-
CASSGGQGVEKLFF
TGTGCCAGCAGCGGTGGACAGGGGGTGGAAAAACTGTTTTTT
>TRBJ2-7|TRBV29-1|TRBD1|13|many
CSVVRTGSDEQYF
TGCAGCGTTGTGCGGACAGGGTCGGACGAGCAGTACTTC
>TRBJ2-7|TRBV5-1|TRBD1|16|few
CASSPAPQGAEHEQYF
TGCGCCAGCAGCCCTGCGCCACAGGGGGCTGAGCACGAGCAGTACTTC
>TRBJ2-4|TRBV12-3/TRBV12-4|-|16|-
CASSLEQGPGTPYPHF
TGTGCCAGCAGCCTAGAACAAGGACCCGGGACCCCATACCCGCACTTC
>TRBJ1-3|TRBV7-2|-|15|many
CASSLRPDSGNTIYF
TGTGCCAGCAGCCTTCGACCGGACTCTGGAAACACCATATATTTT
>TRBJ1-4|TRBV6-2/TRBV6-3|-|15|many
CASSPRQVPNEKLFF
TGTGCCAGCAGTCCACGACAAGTACCAAATGAAAAACTGTTTTTT
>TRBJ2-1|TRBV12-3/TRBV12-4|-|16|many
CASGLGPRRQPNEQFF
TGTGCCAGCGGACTCGGACCCCGACGGCAGCCAAATGAGCAGTTCTTC
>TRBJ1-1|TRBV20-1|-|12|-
CSARSGRIEAFF
TGCAGTGCTAGGTCTGGCCGAATCGAAGCTTTCTTT
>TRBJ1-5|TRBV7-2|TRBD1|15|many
CASSRGQGGNQPQHF
TGTGCCAGCAGCCGTGGACAGGGGGGGAATCAGCCCCAGCATTTT
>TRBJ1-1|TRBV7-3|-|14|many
CASRPQGRDTEAFF
TGTGCCAGCAGACCACAGGGTAGGGACACTGAAGCTTTCTTT
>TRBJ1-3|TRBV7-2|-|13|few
CASSSGRGNTIYF
TGTGCCAGCAGCTCAGGGCGCGGAAACACCATATATTTT
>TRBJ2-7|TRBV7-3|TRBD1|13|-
CASSRDRGREQYF
TGTGCCAGCAGCCGGGACAGGGGACGCGAGCAGTACTTC
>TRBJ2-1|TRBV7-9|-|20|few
CASSFSPGQAHGRGYNEQFF
TGTGCCAGCAGCTTCTCCCCGGGCCAGGCTCACGGAAGGGGGTACAATGAGCAGTTCTTC
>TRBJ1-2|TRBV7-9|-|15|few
CASSLGTAMGYGYTF
TGTGCCAGCAGCTTAGGAACGGCTATGGGGTATGGCTACACCTTC
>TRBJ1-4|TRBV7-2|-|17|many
CASSLNFRTEINEKLFF
TGTGCCAGCAGCTTAAATTTCCGGACCGAGATTAATGAAAAACTGTTTTTT
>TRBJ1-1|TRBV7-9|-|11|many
CASSPGREAFF
TGTGCCAGCAGCCCGGGGCGTGAAGCTTTCTTT
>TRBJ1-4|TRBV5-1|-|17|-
CASSTGHPFSTNEKLFF
TGCGCCAGCAGTACGGGACATCCCTTTTCGACTAATGAAAAACTGTTTTTT
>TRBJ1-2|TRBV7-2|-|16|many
CASSYMSGNLNYGYTF
TGTGCCAGCAGCTACATGTCGGGGAATCTTAACTATGGCTACACCTTC
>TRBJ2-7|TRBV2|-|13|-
CASSPGLLNEQYF
TGTGCCAGCAGCCCGGGACTTCTCAACGAGCAGTACTTC
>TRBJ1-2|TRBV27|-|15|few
CASSSLGLGARGYTF
TGTGCCAGCAGTTCCTTGGGGTTGGGGGCACGGGGCTACACCTTC
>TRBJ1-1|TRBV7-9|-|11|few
CASSFKTEAFF
TGTGCCAGCAGCTTTAAGACTGAAGCTTTCTTT
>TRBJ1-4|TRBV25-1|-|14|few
CASSESGGNEKLFF
TGTGCCAGCAGTGAATCCGGCGGGAATGAAAAACTGTTTTTT
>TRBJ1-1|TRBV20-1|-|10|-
CSARQTEAFF
TGCAGTGCTAGACAGACTGAAGCTTTCTTT
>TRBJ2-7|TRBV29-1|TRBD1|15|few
CSVEGKGQETYEQYF
TGCAGCGTTGAAGGGAAGGGACAGGAAACCTACGAGCAGTACTTC
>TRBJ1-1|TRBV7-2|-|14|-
CASSFGGMNTEAFF
TGTGCCAGCAGCTTTGGGGGAATGAACACTGAAGCTTTCTTT
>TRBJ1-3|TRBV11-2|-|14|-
CASSSHGYGNTIYF
TGTGCCAGCAGCTCCCACGGATATGGAAACACCATATATTTT
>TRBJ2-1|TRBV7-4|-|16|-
CARSFGGYPSYNEQFF
TGTGCCCGCAGCTTCGGGGGATACCCCTCCTACAATGAGCAGTTCTTC
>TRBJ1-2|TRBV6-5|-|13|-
CASSPPGRGGYTF
TGTGCCAGCAGTCCCCCAGGACGGGGAGGCTACACCTTC
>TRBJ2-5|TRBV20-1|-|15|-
CSAREAGGFQETQYF
TGCAGTGCTAGAGAGGCAGGGGGGTTTCAAGAGACCCAGTACTTC
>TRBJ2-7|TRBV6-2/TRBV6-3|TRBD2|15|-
CASSYSRDYTYEQYF
TGTGCCAGCAGTTACTCGAGGGACTATACCTACGAGCAGTACTTC
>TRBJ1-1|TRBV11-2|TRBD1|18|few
CASSLEDGRGPPRAEAFF
TGTGCCAGCAGCTTAGAAGATGGCAGGGGGCCTCCTAGGGCTGAAGCTTTCTTT
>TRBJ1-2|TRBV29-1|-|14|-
CSASAGAPSGGYTF
TGCAGCGCCTCTGCTGGGGCACCCAGTGGTGGCTACACCTTC
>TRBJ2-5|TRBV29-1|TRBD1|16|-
CSVEITGTGGGETQYF
TGCAGCGTTGAAATAACCGGGACAGGGGGCGGGGAGACCCAGTACTTC
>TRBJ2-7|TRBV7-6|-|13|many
CASSLEQGTEQYF
TGTGCCAGCAGCCTAGAACAGGGAACCGAGCAGTACTTC
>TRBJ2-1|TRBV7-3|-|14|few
CASSLIIRGNEQFF
TGTGCCAGCAGCTTGATCATCCGAGGGAATGAGCAGTTCTTC
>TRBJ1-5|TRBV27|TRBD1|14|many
CASSFAGGNQPQHF
TGTGCCAGCAGTTTCGCAGGGGGTAATCAGCCCCAGCATTTT
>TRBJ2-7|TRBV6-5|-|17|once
CASSYSSSGTGTYEQYF
TGTGCCAGCAGTTACTCCTCGTCTGGGACGGGAACCTACGAGCAGTACTTC
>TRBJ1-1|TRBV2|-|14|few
CASSEVPGVTEAFF
TGTGCCAGCAGTGAAGTCCCAGGGGTCACTGAAGCTTTCTTT
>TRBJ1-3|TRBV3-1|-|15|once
CASSHDGTSGNTIYF
TGTGCCAGCAGCCACGACGGTACCTCTGGAAACACCATATATTTT
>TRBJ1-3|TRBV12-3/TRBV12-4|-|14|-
CASSPWGNGNTIYF
TGTGCCAGCAGCCCCTGGGGTAATGGAAACACCATATATTTT
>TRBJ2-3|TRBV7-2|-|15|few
CASSRQGPGTDTQYF
TGTGCCAGCAGCCGCCAGGGGCCCGGCACAGATACGCAGTATTTT
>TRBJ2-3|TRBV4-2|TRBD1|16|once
CASSQVGTGGTDTQYF
TGTGCCAGCAGCCAAGTAGGGACAGGGGGCACAGATACGCAGTATTTT
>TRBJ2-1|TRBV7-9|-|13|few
CASSFGRAGEQFF
TGTGCCAGCAGCTTCGGCAGGGCCGGTGAGCAGTTCTTC
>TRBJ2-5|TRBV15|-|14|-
CATRRGGAEETQYF
TGTGCCACCCGCAGAGGGGGGGCTGAGGAGACCCAGTACTTC
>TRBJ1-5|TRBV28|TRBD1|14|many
CASRSPGQNQPQHF
TGTGCCAGCAGATCCCCGGGACAGAATCAGCCCCAGCATTTT
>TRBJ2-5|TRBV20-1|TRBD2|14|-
CSVPSGGLSETQYF
TGCAGTGTACCCAGCGGGGGGCTTTCGGAGACCCAGTACTTC
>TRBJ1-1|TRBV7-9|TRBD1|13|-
CASSLGSRGQAFF
TGTGCCAGCAGCTTAGGGTCGAGGGGGCAAGCTTTCTTT